Listed below are T cell receptor beta chains from one sample, sequenced in a study of OX40 agonist ivuxolimab in advanced cancers. Sequencing was performed with immunoSEQ multiplex PCR; in TCRdb, only in-frame clones are kept and a portion is missing. The sample shows 53,000 or so clones, around 87% of them seen only once. This specimen consisted of CD4+ or CD8+ T cells sorted from blood, obtained in a trial of the OX40 agonist ivuxolimab. All receptors come from an adult with an advanced solid tumor such as melanoma, head and neck, liver or kidney cancer. The CDR3 runs from the conserved cysteine through the conserved F or W. The D gene is left open where the match is weak. Size is stated for part of the rows, as once, few or many counts, or as a class when the clone is expanded.

>TRBJ1-1|NA|TRBV6-5|NA
CASSYGGRTEAFF
TGTGCCAGCAGTTACGGCGGGAGGACTGAAGCTTTCTTT
>TRBJ2-5|NA|TRBV7-2|NA
CASSPSPARETQYF
TGTGCCAGCAGCCCGTCCCCGGCCCGAGAGACCCAGTACTTC
>TRBJ1-5|TRBD1|TRBV19|NA
CASSIQGATRTQHF
TGTGCCAGTAGTATACAGGGGGCTACCCGTACCCAGCATTTT
>TRBJ2-3|TRBD2|TRBV6-1|NA
CAILSGGADTQYF
TGTGCCATCCTTAGCGGGGGGGCCGACACGCAGTATTTT
>TRBJ2-3|TRBD2|TRBV11-2|NA
CASSPPGLAGGGTQYF
TGTGCCAGCAGCCCACCGGGACTAGCGGGAGGCGGAACGCAGTATTTT
>TRBJ2-3|TRBD1|TRBV20-1|NA
CSAGQGYTQYF
TGCAGTGCTGGACAGGGTTATACGCAGTATTTT
>TRBJ2-7|NA|TRBV5-6|NA
CASSSGLKSYEQYF
TGTGCCAGCAGCTCGGGACTGAAGTCCTACGAGCAGTACTTC
>TRBJ2-7|NA|TRBV5-4|NA
CASSLPSNEQYF
TGTGCCAGCAGCTTGCCATCTAACGAGCAGTACTTC
>TRBJ2-2|NA|TRBV7-6|NA
CASSLDKWAGNTGELFF
TGTGCCAGCAGCTTAGATAAGTGGGCAGGGAACACCGGGGAGCTGTTTTTT
>TRBJ2-1|TRBD2|TRBV11-2|NA
CASSLKLLAGGSYNEQFF
TGTGCCAGCAGCTTAAAACTTTTGGCGGGAGGTTCCTACAATGAGCAGTTCTTC
>TRBJ2-1|TRBD2|TRBV11-3|NA
CASSLAGSGTYNEQFF
TGTGCCAGCAGCCTCGCAGGCAGCGGGACCTACAATGAGCAGTTCTTC
>TRBJ2-7|TRBD2|TRBV4-1|NA
CASSQGVLAGGHEQYF
TGCGCCAGCAGCCAAGGCGTACTAGCGGGGGGGCACGAGCAGTACTTC
>TRBJ1-1|TRBD1|TRBV9|NA
CASSVVVTGVTEAFF
TGTGCCAGCAGCGTAGTTGTGACAGGGGTCACTGAAGCTTTCTTT
>TRBJ1-2|TRBD1|TRBV6-1|NA
CASIGTGGAAVGYTF
TGTGCCAGCATCGGGACAGGGGGCGCGGCGGTTGGCTACACCTTC
>TRBJ1-1|NA|TRBV16|NA
CASSLGTAGTEAFF
TGTGCCAGCAGCCTTGGGACGGCTGGCACTGAAGCTTTCTTT
>TRBJ2-5|NA|TRBV7-7|NA
CASSLGGGRETQYF
TGTGCCAGCAGCTTAGGTGGGGGCCGAGAGACCCAGTACTTC
>TRBJ1-1|NA|TRBV30|once
CAWREGVQLKLWMNTEAFF
TGTGCCTGGAGGGAAGGGGTCCAGCTTAAACTGTGGATGAACACTGAAGCTTTCTTT
>TRBJ2-3|TRBD2|TRBV5-6|NA
CASSPIRLAGTTDTQYF
TGTGCCAGCAGCCCTATTAGACTAGCGGGAACCACAGATACGCAGTATTTT
>TRBJ2-7|NA|TRBV10-2|NA
CASRQAVSYEQYF
TGCGCCAGCAGACAGGCGGTCTCCTACGAGCAGTACTTC
>TRBJ2-1|NA|TRBV7-6|NA
CASSPRLVSSYNEQFF
TGTGCCAGCAGCCCGAGACTAGTGAGCTCCTACAATGAGCAGTTCTTC
>TRBJ2-2|NA|TRBV27|NA
CASSPRDPSGELFF
TGTGCCAGCAGTCCCCGGGACCCTTCAGGGGAGCTGTTTTTT
>TRBJ2-7|TRBD1|TRBV27|NA
CASSGQGSYEQYF
TGTGCCAGCAGTGGACAGGGATCCTACGAGCAGTACTTC
>TRBJ2-3|TRBD2|TRBV6-6|once
CASRRLAGADTQYF
TGTGCCAGCAGACGGCTAGCGGGAGCCGATACGCAGTATTTT
>TRBJ1-1|NA|TRBV6-1|NA
CASSEVGETEAFF
TGTGCCAGCAGTGAAGTAGGGGAGACTGAAGCTTTCTTT
>TRBJ1-5|TRBD1|TRBV12-5|NA
CASGLATWTGGSQPQHF
TGTGCTAGTGGTTTGGCAACCTGGACAGGGGGCTCTCAGCCCCAGCATTTT
>TRBJ2-2|TRBD1|TRBV27|NA
CASRRTGTGSTGELFF
TGTGCCAGCAGGAGGACCGGGACAGGGAGCACCGGGGAGCTGTTTTTT
>TRBJ1-4|NA|TRBV14|NA
CASSQDRGIINEKLFF
TGTGCCAGCAGCCAAGATCGGGGCATCATAAATGAAAAACTGTTTTTT
>TRBJ1-2|NA|TRBV19|NA
CASPILVGGLVGYTF
TGTGCCAGCCCCATACTGGTGGGGGGGCTAGTGGGCTACACCTTC
>TRBJ1-3|NA|TRBV6-1|NA
CASSEAHGGSSGNTIYF
TGTGCCAGCAGTGAAGCGCATGGGGGGTCCTCTGGAAACACCATATATTTT
>TRBJ2-7|TRBD1|TRBV4-1|NA
CASRPPGQGYEQYF
TGCGCCAGCAGGCCCCCGGGACAGGGGTACGAGCAGTACTTC
>TRBJ1-6|NA|TRBV4-1|NA
CASSQDWTFNSPLHF
TGCGCCAGCAGCCAAGATTGGACGTTTAATTCACCCCTCCACTTT
>TRBJ2-5|NA|TRBV2|NA
CASSDVRGGETQYF
TGTGCCAGCAGTGATGTCCGGGGTGGAGAGACCCAGTACTTC
>TRBJ1-2|NA|TRBV6-9|NA
CASSYLAGDYGYTF
TGTGCCAGCAGTTACCTAGCCGGGGACTATGGCTACACCTTC
>TRBJ1-2|TRBD1|TRBV23-1|NA
CASSHADRDGYTF
TGCGCCAGCAGTCATGCCGACAGGGACGGCTACACCTTC
>TRBJ1-2|TRBD1|TRBV6-1|NA
CASLGQQRLYGYTF
TGTGCCAGCTTGGGACAGCAAAGGCTCTATGGCTACACCTTC
>TRBJ1-5|NA|TRBV15|once
CATSQRLASNQPQHF
TGTGCCACCAGCCAGAGGTTGGCTAGCAATCAGCCCCAGCATTTT
>TRBJ2-2|NA|TRBV9|once
CASSVIKGELFF
TGTGCCAGCAGCGTAATTAAAGGGGAGCTGTTTTTT
>TRBJ1-1|NA|TRBV30|NA
CAWCGSGGEAFF
TGTGCCTGGTGTGGCTCTGGGGGTGAAGCTTTCTTT
>TRBJ1-2|NA|TRBV2|NA
CASIEREGRGYTF
TGTGCCAGCATCGAAAGGGAGGGACGGGGCTACACCTTC
>TRBJ2-3|TRBD2|TRBV29-1|few
CSVDGGGTDTQYF
TGCAGCGTTGATGGGGGGGGCACAGATACGCAGTATTTT